Below are 3 T cell receptor beta chains sequenced from a single sample in a study of T-cell memory formation after mild COVID-19. TCRdb re-called the 5' RACE reads with MiXCR, one entry per CDR3 protein. The table lists about 210,000 distinct CDR3 sequences, about 10% of them singletons. The source material was PBMCs or a T cell subset sorted from them (not recorded which). The receptors shown here come from a man aged 18 to 30 who had mild COVID-19 (a few samples of this study predate the infection). Cell type and time point are not known.

V gene TRBV11-2 combines with J gene TRBJ2-5; possible D gene TRBD1, 5 bases. In germline, CDR1 is SGHAT, CDR2 FQNNGV. The ends were cut back, 1 base at V and 1 base at J, with 7 bases in the middle. The CDR3 totals 14 residues. The chain's CDR3 is CASSLVQGQETQYF. The CDR3 DNA is TGTGCCAGCAGCTTAGTTCAGGGCCAAGAGACCCAGTACTTC.

This clonotype was observed many times. The chain has TRBV7-2 and TRBJ1-4; 7 bases align to TRBD1. Germline V gene lookup returns CDR1 SGHTA and CDR2 FQGNSA. V was clipped by 5 bases and J by 7 bases; unmatched bases: 7. The CDR3 has 14 residues. CDR3 nucleotides: TGTGCCAGCAGCCCAAGCCAGGGGGGTGAAAAACTGTTTTTT. The encoded protein is CASSPSQGGEKLFF.

V usage is TRBV25-1 and J usage is TRBJ2-3; a weak D match, TRBD1 (5 bases). The CDR3 runs to 15 residues. Germline CDR1 and CDR2: MGHDK and SYGVNS. The germline V and J ends were trimmed by 4 bases and 1 base, with 12 bases remaining between them. The CDR3 DNA reads as TGTGCCAGCAGTGTGCAGGGTCGTCGCACAGATACGCAGTATTTT. This encodes CASSVQGRRTDTQYF.